These T cell receptor beta chains were read from a single sample in a study of a mutant IDH1 vaccine in newly diagnosed glioma. Only in-frame clones appear in the TCRdb table, and some are missing; sequencing was by immunoSEQ multiplex PCR. The sample contains about 67,000 clones, roughly four fifths of which appear only once. These receptors are not linked to any known antigen. The material sequenced was PBMCs, taken from a glioma patient whose treatment included an IDH1 peptide vaccine. The receptors here all came from a man aged 25-40 years with glioma. The CDR3 runs from the conserved cysteine through the conserved F or W. D genes are given only for firm matches. Clone size is given for some rows only: seen once, a few or many times, or a class if the clone is expanded.

CDR3: CASSFRLATTPTDTQYF
DNA: TGTGCCAGCAGCTTCCGACTAGCTACCACCCCCACAGATACGCAGTATTTT
V: TRBV11-2
D: TRBD2
J: TRBJ2-3
size: -
length: 17

CDR3: CASSPSMDRGLSSPLHF
DNA: TGTGCCAGTAGCCCTTCAATGGACAGGGGGCTCTCCTCACCCCTCCACTTT
V: TRBV19
D: TRBD1
J: TRBJ1-6
size: -
length: 17

CDR3: CASSTRQGKGTDTQYF
DNA: TGTGCCAGTAGTACCCGACAGGGTAAAGGCACAGATACGCAGTATTTT
V: TRBV19
D: TRBD1
J: TRBJ2-3
size: -
length: 16

CDR3: CASTGPYRGGNSPLHF
DNA: TGTGCCAGTACCGGTCCATACAGGGGTGGTAATTCACCCCTCCACTTT
V: TRBV19
D: TRBD1
J: TRBJ1-6
size: once
length: 16

CDR3: CASSLTGPRYTEAFF
DNA: TGCGCCAGCAGCCTAACCGGGCCCCGGTACACTGAAGCTTTCTTT
V: TRBV5-1
D: -
J: TRBJ1-1
size: -
length: 15

CDR3: CASSEPGSGNTIYF
DNA: TGTGCCAGCAGTGAACCAGGGTCTGGAAACACCATATATTTT
V: TRBV2
D: -
J: TRBJ1-3
size: -
length: 14

CDR3: CASSPGTGGPYEQYF
DNA: TGTGCCAGCTCACCAGGGACAGGGGGCCCCTACGAGCAGTACTTC
V: TRBV18
D: TRBD1
J: TRBJ2-7
size: -
length: 15

CDR3: CASSQEASTGANVLTF
DNA: TGTGCCAGCAGCCAGGAAGCTAGCACTGGGGCCAACGTCCTGACTTTC
V: TRBV4-2
D: -
J: TRBJ2-6
size: few
length: 16

CDR3: CASSPKGAYNEQFF
DNA: TGTGCCAGCAGTCCGAAGGGGGCCTACAATGAGCAGTTCTTC
V: TRBV11-3
D: -
J: TRBJ2-1
size: -
length: 14

CDR3: CASSLTGGMDIQYF
DNA: TGTGCCAGCAGCTTAACAGGGGGAATGGACATTCAGTACTTC
V: TRBV7-6
D: TRBD1
J: TRBJ2-4
size: -
length: 14

CDR3: CASSETWETQYF
DNA: TGTGCCAGCAGTGAAACCTGGGAGACCCAGTACTTC
V: TRBV2
D: -
J: TRBJ2-5
size: once
length: 12

CDR3: CASSLGAFSGMNVYEQYF
DNA: TGCGCCAGCAGCTTGGGGGCCTTTTCGGGGATGAATGTCTACGAGCAGTACTTC
V: TRBV5-1
D: -
J: TRBJ2-7
size: -
length: 18

CDR3: CAWSQDYRQETQYF
DNA: TGTGCCTGGAGCCAGGACTATCGCCAAGAGACCCAGTACTTC
V: TRBV30
D: -
J: TRBJ2-5
size: -
length: 14

CDR3: CASSVAGGSSYEQYF
DNA: TGTGCCAGCAGCGTAGCTGGAGGGAGCTCCTACGAGCAGTACTTC
V: TRBV9
D: -
J: TRBJ2-7
size: -
length: 15

CDR3: CASSGRTQPLYEQYF
DNA: TGTGCCAGCAGCGGCCGGACGCAGCCGCTTTACGAGCAGTACTTC
V: TRBV9
D: -
J: TRBJ2-7
size: -
length: 15

CDR3: CASSRDEGVYEQYF
DNA: TGTGCCAGCAGTCGTGACGAGGGAGTGTACGAGCAGTACTTC
V: TRBV6-5
D: -
J: TRBJ2-7
size: -
length: 14

CDR3: CASSLGAGMNTEAFF
DNA: TGTGCCAGCAGCTTGGGGGCAGGGATGAACACTGAAGCTTTCTTT
V: TRBV5-5
D: -
J: TRBJ1-1
size: few
length: 15

CDR3: CASSYSSPDRGEKLFF
DNA: TGTGCCAGCAGTTACTCGAGTCCGGACAGAGGTGAAAAACTGTTTTTT
V: TRBV6-5
D: -
J: TRBJ1-4
size: once
length: 16

CDR3: CAWSVGGQGGHEQYF
DNA: TGTGCCTGGAGTGTTGGGGGACAGGGTGGCCACGAGCAGTACTTC
V: TRBV30
D: TRBD1
J: TRBJ2-7
size: -
length: 15

CDR3: CASSLGGVLDNEQFF
DNA: TGTGCCAGCAGCTTAGGGGGGGTCCTTGACAATGAGCAGTTCTTC
V: TRBV7-9
D: -
J: TRBJ2-1
size: -
length: 15

CDR3: CASIPGQGPSYEQYF
DNA: TGTGCCAGCATTCCTGGACAGGGGCCCTCCTACGAGCAGTACTTC
V: TRBV28
D: TRBD1
J: TRBJ2-7
size: -
length: 15

CDR3: CASSQDDSTYEQYF
DNA: TGCGCCAGCAGCCAAGATGACAGTACCTACGAGCAGTACTTC
V: TRBV4-1
D: -
J: TRBJ2-7
size: -
length: 14

CDR3: CASSNGTERNEKLFF
DNA: TGTGCCAGCAGCAACGGGACAGAGCGTAATGAAAAACTGTTTTTT
V: TRBV21-1
D: -
J: TRBJ1-4
size: -
length: 15